This T cell receptor beta chain comes out of a study of OX40 agonist ivuxolimab in advanced cancers. The table came from immunoSEQ multiplex PCR; TCRdb's copy has only in-frame clones and leaves some out. The top ten clones hold 0.95% to 1.3% of a sample with roughly 86,000 clones, about 93% of them seen once. Sampling times: baseline, cycle 4 day 1, cycle 7 day 1. Trimming removed 2 bases from V and 4 bases from J, with 14 bases in between. The CDR3 is made up of 14 amino acids. Germline V gives CDR1 SQVTM, CDR2 ANQGSEA. The source was CD4+ or CD8+ T cells sorted from blood, collected in a trial of the OX40 agonist ivuxolimab. The receptor was isolated from an adult with an advanced solid tumor such as melanoma, head and neck, liver or kidney cancer. J is TRBJ1-2 and V is TRBV29-1; no clear D gene. This CDR3 is CSVEPPGTFYGYTF. The CDR3 nucleotides read TGCAGCGTTGAACCACCGGGAACCTTCTATGGCTACACCTTC.